This entry concerns a single TCR beta chain. No cognate antigen has been identified for it. The receptor library was made with the immunoSEQ multiplex PCR assay. For the multiplex PCR, a mixture combining 60 forward primers for TCR Vbeta segments and 13 reverse primers for TCR Jbeta segments was used. A multiplex PCR assay on genomic DNA amplified the CDR3 region of rearranged TCR beta genes. On the Illumina HiSeq System, the amplified TCR beta libraries were sequenced as 87-base-pair reads. Turning to the authors' computational methods: In a later analysis, approximately 74 million unique TCR beta chains were counted across the roughly 670 repertoires, and roughly 10 million of these chains were shared by at least two donors. Raw reads were error-corrected and collapsed into unique sequences with a nearest-neighbor algorithm that merged closely related sequences to remove PCR and sequencing errors. Alignment of CDR3 sequences to IMGT reference sequences was used to assign V, D and J gene segments. Each retained sequence needed at least a six-nucleotide match to both a V gene segment and a J gene segment. A rearrangement counted as productive if the CDR3 had no stop codons and remained in frame with V and J, and every other rearrangement counted as non-productive. CDR3 was defined by IMGT convention, running from the second conserved V-encoded cysteine to the conserved J-encoded phenylalanine. The earlier analysis of about 590 of the donors excluded sequences that lacked an unambiguous match to a single V gene segment. An earlier analysis of 500 to 600 of the donors classified V segments as functional when productive rearrangements were above 56.7% and as segregating when the standard deviation between donors was above 5%. A statistical classification framework was built for diagnosing cytomegalovirus status from the catalog of TCR beta chain sequences. V and J gene assignment, in a later analysis, came from comparing TCR nucleotide sequences with IMGT/GENE-DB human TR gene sequences. In a later analysis, CDR3 sequences and most-parsimonious VDJ recombination scenarios were assigned using the TCRdist pipeline. In a later analysis, each TCR beta chain was defined by its CDR3 amino acid sequence together with its V-gene family, and reads without a unique V-gene family were excluded. As a way to deal with suspected cross-contamination and a sequencing artifact, a later analysis dropped hundreds of nucleotide sequences that were highly shared and had low generation probability. In a later analysis, a clonal expansion index for each public chain was calculated from normalized within-repertoire ranks of inferred template counts. In a later analysis, generation probabilities were computed with a VDJ recombination model fitted to out-of-frame rearrangements, and the resulting probabilities were checked against IGoR. Hypergeometric tests were used in a later analysis to score TCR-TCR, TCR-HLA and TCR-CMV co-occurrence, with a repertoire-size bias correction applied to the TCR pairs. To estimate false discovery rates, a later analysis permuted the HLA or CMV assignments 20 times. In a later analysis, co-occurring TCRs were grouped with DBSCAN, and TCRdist sequence similarity was added when clustering was performed within HLA-allele-positive subsets. Repertoires with fewer than 30,000 or more than 120,000 public chains, plus five repertoires with anomalous nucleotide sharing, were excluded from co-occurrence clustering. TCRdb's version of the immuneACCESS table is confined to in-frame rearrangements and falls short of the full clone set. An unresolved V gene accounts for under half of the shortfall where checked; the remainder is of unknown origin. V, J and clone size are those of that table, while D and trimming were read from the DNA. This sample's table has entries for 100,000 to 150,000 clones. The top ten hold less than 3% of the sample.

The cohort consisted of 600 or so healthy bone marrow donors. At the time of sampling, every cohort member was nominally healthy, though immune exposures that went unrecorded were likely present. The donor tested CMV seronegative, placing the donor among the approximately 400 seronegative members of the cohort. A peripheral blood sample was collected from each donor, and TCR beta sequencing was performed on peripheral blood mononuclear cells. Genomic DNA was extracted from the blood cell samples with the Qiagen DNeasy Blood Extraction Kit. This sample is part of a study of cytomegalovirus exposure and HLA in healthy donors (dated by TCRdb to 2017 to 2019). At the level of the whole study: According to an earlier analysis of a few hundred of the donors, 200 million or so T cells yielded over 100 million unique TCR beta sequences and about 300 Gb of sequence data. Roughly 300 gigabases of sequencing data and approximately 93 million unique TCR sequences were included in an early release covering several hundred HLA-typed donors. The genetic ancestry cluster associated with self-reported Caucasian donors included 80% to 90% of the 350 to 500 genotyped donors. The study was designed to test whether signatures of past pathogen exposure could be identified by cataloging public T cell receptors. The study used immunosequencing to profile the T cell repertoires of around 600 subjects and linked those repertoires to cytomegalovirus serostatus. Besides the first cohort of roughly 660 subjects, a separate validation cohort made up of roughly 130 different subjects was used. To predict cytomegalovirus infection status, the study brought together high-throughput TCR immunosequencing, statistical association of individual TCRs with disease status, and machine learning. A later analysis re-analyzed previously published TCR beta repertoires from roughly 600 donors and added high-resolution HLA genotyping to study TCR occurrence patterns. Rather than using new phenotypic data, the later analysis identified candidate immune exposures from TCR beta sequences and from how often those sequences occurred across donors. An earlier analysis of more than 450 of the donors used high-throughput TCR beta sequencing to judge whether each TCR beta V gene segment behaved as functional or pseudogenic. Alongside the repertoire data, information on donor age, sex, ethnicity and CMV serostatus was compiled. Genome-wide SNP genotypes for about 55% of the 666 donors were used in a later genetic analysis, which treated that subset as a discovery cohort. Every repertoire in the discovery cohort had been generated on one and the same sequencing platform. HLA typing included class I and class II loci at four-digit resolution. The number of donors typed differed by locus, with about 629-630 for A, B, C, DRB1 and DQB1, roughly 520 for DQA1, nearly 610 for DPA1, and approximately 470 for DPB1. Because of strong linkage in the cohort, roughly five DR-DQ haplotypes were treated as single units for association and clustering. On average, 235,054 unique TCR beta nucleotide sequences were sequenced per donor among some 420 genotyped donors of the cohort, with 15% to 20% of those sequences being non-productive. Summary of the overall study and its limitations: In a later genetic analysis, a missense DCLRE1C variant was associated with V-gene and J-gene trimming of TCR beta chains, and the association was replicated in an independent cohort. According to a later genetic analysis, donors in an Asian-associated ancestry cluster had fewer N-insertions in productive TCRs than the approximately 610-donor mean. The only immune exposure information available for the cohort was CMV serostatus. According to a later analysis, most CMV-associated TCR beta chains appeared to be HLA-restricted, and the HLA associations seemed to be driven largely by CMV exposure. In vitro tests confirmed that three of the cytomegalovirus-associated TCR beta chains recognize cytomegalovirus antigens. Broadly in line with IMGT annotations, most TCR beta V segments showed up in productive rearrangements about 87% or about 30% of the time in an earlier analysis of several hundred of the donors. HLA typing was unavailable for some donors at each locus, so association tests used only the typed subset. This cohort had only TCR beta chains sequenced, and the lack of alpha or paired-chain data limited which features could be detected. In a later analysis, HLA-associated TCR beta chains showed more clonal expansion and lower generation probabilities than non-associated chains that were equally common. A later analysis associated about 17,000 TCR beta sequences with specific HLA alleles at a false discovery rate of 0.05. When HLA alleles, especially DR and DQ, strongly co-occurred, TCR associations were difficult to assign to individual alleles. A further reported finding was that TCR beta sequences accurately predicted the HLA-A and HLA-B alleles for most subjects in the first cohort. Correlated functional status among segregating V segments might be attributable to linkage disequilibrium, but an unknown experimental factor could not be ruled out. In both the original and validation cohorts, the classifier was reported to diagnose cytomegalovirus status with high specificity and sensitivity. A cluster of highly shared sequence variants was judged likely to be a technical artifact of the sequencing pipeline. Presence/absence analyses assumed roughly uniform sequencing depth across donors, an assumption that may not hold. According to a later analysis, parvovirus B19, influenza, CMV and Epstein-Barr virus appeared linked to several top co-occurrence clusters. In the study, roughly 160 TCR beta chains were listed as associated with cytomegalovirus. Some IMGT-functional V segments, including TRBV6-2 and TRBV6-3, could not be distinguished by the 87-base-pair reads and were therefore excluded. According to the authors, the approach could potentially be generalized to other disease states and immunological phenotypes. A later analysis found that TCR association rates varied across HLA loci, with DRB1 alleles showing the most associated TCRs and HLA-C alleles the fewest. Most TCR sequences were observed very rarely across donors, whereas some public TCRs were present in many individuals. Because counts were too low, some 17 rarely observed V segments, including chromosome 9 orphons, were left out of the earlier analysis of 587 of the donors.

CDR3 length: 13 amino acids, cysteine to phenylalanine. The read is trimmed to its CDR3 DNA, 39 bases read in frame from base 1. V is cut back by 8 bases and J by 13 bases, with 16 bases in the junction unmatched. The germline V gene sets CDR1 to SNHLY and CDR2 to FYNNEI. Sample: PBMCs. The chain employs TRBV2 and TRBJ1-1; 7 central nucleotides agree with TRBD1. The sequence derives from a man aged 25-45 years in good health and CMV-seronegative. The CDR3 protein: CASGPLGDSQVFF. DNA sequence: TGTGCCAGCGGTCCCCTGGGGGACAGTCAAGTTTTCTTT.